This is a list of T cell receptor beta chains from one sample in a study of Graves' ophthalmopathy and Graves' hyperthyroidism. TCRdb independently ran MiXCR on the multiplex PCR reads; one entry per CDR3 protein. The table shows about 400,000 distinct CDR3 sequences, with about 16% occurring only once. Specimen: peripheral blood. The receptors stem from a young woman with Graves' ophthalmopathy. Each CDR3 is given with its conserved first and last residue. Each record gives: CDR3 DNA, CDR3 protein, clone size, V gene, D gene, J gene. A D gene is named only where the DNA matches it firmly. Some rows have no size entry. The others give once, few or many, or a class for an expanded clone.

DNA: TGCAGCGTTGGCTATGGACCCCTTGGAACCTACGAGCAGTACTTC; CDR3: CSVGYGPLGTYEQYF; size: many; V: TRBV29-1; D: NA; J: TRBJ2-7
DNA: TGTGCCAGCGGAGAAGGGAGCGGGAGCTACGAGCAGTACTTC; CDR3: CASGEGSGSYEQYF; size: many; V: TRBV9; D: TRBD2; J: TRBJ2-7
DNA: TGTGCCACCAGCAGAGAAGGCAGGCTACAAGAGACCCAGTACTTC; CDR3: CATSREGRLQETQYF; size: many; V: TRBV15; D: NA; J: TRBJ2-5
DNA: TGTGCCAGCAGTTCCCCCCAAGAGGGGGCAGGAGGAGAGACCCAGTACTTC; CDR3: CASSSPQEGAGGETQYF; size: many; V: TRBV28; D: TRBD1; J: TRBJ2-5
DNA: TGTGCCAGCAGTCCGAACAGGGGTGAAGCTTTCTTT; CDR3: CASSPNRGEAFF; size: many; V: TRBV7-2; D: TRBD1; J: TRBJ1-1
DNA: TGTGCCAGCAGCATGGGACTAGGACTTCGGGAGACCCAGTACTTC; CDR3: CASSMGLGLRETQYF; size: many; V: TRBV7-2; D: TRBD2; J: TRBJ2-5
DNA: TGCAGTGCGGCGGGGGATTTAACCTACGAGCAGTACTTC; CDR3: CSAAGDLTYEQYF; size: many; V: TRBV20-1; D: TRBD2; J: TRBJ2-7
DNA: TGTGCCAGCAGTGAGTCTTATTACTACAATGAGCAGTTCTTC; CDR3: CASSESYYYNEQFF; size: many; V: TRBV2; D: NA; J: TRBJ2-1
DNA: TGCGCCAGCAGCTTGGGGACAGGGGGTTCACCCCTCCACTTT; CDR3: CASSLGTGGSPLHF; size: many; V: TRBV5-1; D: TRBD1; J: TRBJ1-6
DNA: TGTGCCAGCATATTACCGGGACAGCATTGCTACGAGCAGTACTTC; CDR3: CASILPGQHCYEQYF; size: NA; V: TRBV12-3/TRBV12-4; D: TRBD1; J: TRBJ2-7
DNA: TGTGCCAGCAGTTTATTGGGTCCCTATAGCAATCAGCCCCAGCATTTT; CDR3: CASSLLGPYSNQPQHF; size: many; V: TRBV27; D: NA; J: TRBJ1-5
DNA: TGTGCCAGCAGCACGGGAGGAGTTCTTTACGAGCAGTACTTC; CDR3: CASSTGGVLYEQYF; size: NA; V: TRBV12-3/TRBV12-4; D: TRBD2; J: TRBJ2-7
DNA: TGTGCCAGTAGTATAGTCCGGACCGATTCACCCCTCCACTTT; CDR3: CASSIVRTDSPLHF; size: NA; V: TRBV19; D: NA; J: TRBJ1-6
DNA: TGTGCCAGCAGCTTAAGCGGGAGGGCCAGCTACTACGAGCAGTACTTC; CDR3: CASSLSGRASYYEQYF; size: many; V: TRBV7-3; D: TRBD2; J: TRBJ2-7
DNA: TGTGCCAGCAGCGGAAGGATGGCAGGGGGTTCGGAGACCCAGTACTTC; CDR3: CASSGRMAGGSETQYF; size: many; V: TRBV6-1; D: TRBD1; J: TRBJ2-5
DNA: TGTGCCAGCAGTTCTCAGGGGGAGCGACAGCCCCAGCATTTT; CDR3: CASSSQGERQPQHF; size: many; V: TRBV27; D: TRBD1; J: TRBJ1-5
DNA: TGTGCCAGCAGCGTCGGGACACTTAGCTCCTACGAGCAGTACTTC; CDR3: CASSVGTLSSYEQYF; size: many; V: TRBV11-2; D: NA; J: TRBJ2-7
DNA: TGTGCCAGCAGCTCGGGACAGGGGGCCCTTACCTACGAGCAGTACTTC; CDR3: CASSSGQGALTYEQYF; size: many; V: TRBV7-2; D: TRBD1; J: TRBJ2-7